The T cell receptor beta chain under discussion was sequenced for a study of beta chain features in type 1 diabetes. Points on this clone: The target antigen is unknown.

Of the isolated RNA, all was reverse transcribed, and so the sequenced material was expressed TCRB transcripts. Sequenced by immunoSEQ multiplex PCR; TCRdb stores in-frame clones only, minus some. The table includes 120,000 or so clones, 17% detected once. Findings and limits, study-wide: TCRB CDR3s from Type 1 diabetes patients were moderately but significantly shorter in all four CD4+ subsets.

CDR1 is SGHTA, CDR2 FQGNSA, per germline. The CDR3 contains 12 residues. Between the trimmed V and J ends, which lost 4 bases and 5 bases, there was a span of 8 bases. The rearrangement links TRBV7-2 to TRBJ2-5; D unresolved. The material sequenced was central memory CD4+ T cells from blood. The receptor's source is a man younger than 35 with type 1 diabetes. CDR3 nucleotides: TGTGCCAGCAGCTCCGTCAGGGAGACCCAGTACTTC. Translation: CASSSVRETQYF.